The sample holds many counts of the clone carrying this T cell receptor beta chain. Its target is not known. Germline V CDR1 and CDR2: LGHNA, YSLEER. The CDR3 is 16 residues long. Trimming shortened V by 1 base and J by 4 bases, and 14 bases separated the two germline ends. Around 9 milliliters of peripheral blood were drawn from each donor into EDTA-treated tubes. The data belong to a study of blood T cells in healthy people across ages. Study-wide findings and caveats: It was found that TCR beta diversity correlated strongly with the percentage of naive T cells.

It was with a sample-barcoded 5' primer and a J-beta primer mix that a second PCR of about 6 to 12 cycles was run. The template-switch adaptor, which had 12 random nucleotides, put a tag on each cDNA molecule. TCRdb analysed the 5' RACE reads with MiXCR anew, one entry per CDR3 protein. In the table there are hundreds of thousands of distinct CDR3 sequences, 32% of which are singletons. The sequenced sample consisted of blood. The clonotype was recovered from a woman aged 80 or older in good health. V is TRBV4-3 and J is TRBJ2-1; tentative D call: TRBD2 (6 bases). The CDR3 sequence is CASSQGLGGGYNEQFF. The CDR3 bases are TGCGCCAGCAGCCAAGGGTTGGGGGGAGGATACAATGAGCAGTTCTTC.